This is a list of T cell receptor beta chains from one sample in a study of cytomegalovirus exposure and HLA in healthy donors. Using immunoSEQ multiplex PCR, the repertoire was profiled, and TCRdb retains in-frame clones only, with some absent. The table records 200,000 or so clones, 88% of them present only once. The sample comprised PBMCs. The source is a woman aged 18 to 35 in good health and CMV-seronegative. Both conserved end residues are part of each CDR3. Each record gives: J gene, V gene, D gene, clone size, CDR3 protein, CDR3 DNA. A D gene is named only where the DNA matches it firmly. Not every row has a clone size; where given, it reads once, few, many or a size class.

j_call: TRBJ2-3
v_call: TRBV5-1
d_call: TRBD2
clone_size: -
cdr3_aa: CASSISSGSTDTQYF
cdr3_nt: TGCGCCAGCAGCATCTCTAGCGGTAGCACAGATACGCAGTATTTT

j_call: TRBJ2-7
v_call: TRBV30
d_call: -
clone_size: -
cdr3_aa: CAWRRLGSYEQYF
cdr3_nt: TGTGCCTGGAGGCGGCTCGGCTCCTACGAGCAGTACTTC

j_call: TRBJ2-1
v_call: TRBV4-1
d_call: TRBD2
clone_size: -
cdr3_aa: CASSQVFRSGRSPHNEQFF
cdr3_nt: TGCGCCAGCAGCCAAGTCTTTAGGAGCGGGAGAAGCCCACACAATGAGCAGTTCTTC

j_call: TRBJ2-2
v_call: TRBV18
d_call: TRBD2
clone_size: -
cdr3_aa: CASSTSVVGELFF
cdr3_nt: TGTGCCAGCTCAACTAGCGTGGTCGGGGAGCTGTTTTTT

j_call: TRBJ1-3
v_call: TRBV27
d_call: -
clone_size: -
cdr3_aa: CASSLSGGGGSGNTIYF
cdr3_nt: TGTGCCAGCAGTTTATCGGGAGGGGGGGGCTCTGGAAACACCATATATTTT

j_call: TRBJ1-1
v_call: TRBV7-9
d_call: TRBD1
clone_size: -
cdr3_aa: CASSGQGRTEAFF
cdr3_nt: TGTGCCAGCAGCGGACAGGGGCGGACTGAAGCTTTCTTT

j_call: TRBJ1-2
v_call: TRBV10-3
d_call: -
clone_size: few
cdr3_aa: CAISEGGLGVGYTF
cdr3_nt: TGTGCCATCAGTGAAGGAGGGTTAGGTGTTGGCTACACCTTC

j_call: TRBJ2-3
v_call: TRBV7-9
d_call: TRBD1
clone_size: -
cdr3_aa: CASSTQGAFSTDTQYF
cdr3_nt: TGTGCCAGCAGTACACAGGGGGCTTTTAGCACAGATACGCAGTATTTT

j_call: TRBJ2-3
v_call: TRBV6-6
d_call: TRBD1
clone_size: once
cdr3_aa: CAIQGAYTDTQYF
cdr3_nt: TGTGCCATTCAGGGGGCGTACACAGATACGCAGTATTTT

j_call: TRBJ2-3
v_call: TRBV27
d_call: TRBD1
clone_size: once
cdr3_aa: CASSFLGQVGTDTQYF
cdr3_nt: TGTGCCAGCAGTTTTTTGGGACAGGTTGGTACAGATACGCAGTATTTT

j_call: TRBJ2-5
v_call: TRBV5-1
d_call: TRBD1
clone_size: -
cdr3_aa: CASSMGQGEETQYF
cdr3_nt: TGCGCCAGCAGCATGGGACAGGGTGAGGAGACCCAGTACTTC

j_call: TRBJ2-7
v_call: TRBV5-6
d_call: -
clone_size: -
cdr3_aa: CASSFNYEQYF
cdr3_nt: TGTGCCAGCAGCTTCAACTACGAGCAGTACTTC

j_call: TRBJ2-5
v_call: TRBV28
d_call: TRBD2
clone_size: -
cdr3_aa: CASSGGGRAETQYF
cdr3_nt: TGTGCCAGCAGTGGGGGCGGGAGGGCGGAGACCCAGTACTTC

j_call: TRBJ1-1
v_call: TRBV19
d_call: -
clone_size: -
cdr3_aa: CASSFYTEAFF
cdr3_nt: TGTGCCAGTAGTTTCTACACTGAAGCTTTCTTT

j_call: TRBJ2-7
v_call: TRBV4-1
d_call: TRBD1
clone_size: few
cdr3_aa: CASSQIPGQPVSYEQYF
cdr3_nt: TGCGCCAGCAGCCAGATACCGGGACAGCCTGTGTCCTACGAGCAGTACTTC

j_call: TRBJ2-3
v_call: TRBV28
d_call: -
clone_size: -
cdr3_aa: CASSLIVGDTQYF
cdr3_nt: TGTGCCAGCAGTTTAATAGTCGGAGATACGCAGTATTTT

j_call: TRBJ1-2
v_call: TRBV27
d_call: -
clone_size: -
cdr3_aa: CASSFQGMDGYTF
cdr3_nt: TGTGCCAGCAGTTTCCAGGGGATGGATGGCTACACCTTC

j_call: TRBJ2-7
v_call: TRBV27
d_call: TRBD1
clone_size: -
cdr3_aa: CASRSTGLLPYEQYF
cdr3_nt: TGTGCCAGCAGATCGACAGGGTTACTACCCTACGAGCAGTACTTC

j_call: TRBJ2-7
v_call: TRBV10-3
d_call: -
clone_size: few
cdr3_aa: CAIRPSTGTYEQYF
cdr3_nt: TGTGCCATCAGACCTAGTACGGGGACCTACGAGCAGTACTTC

j_call: TRBJ1-3
v_call: TRBV30
d_call: -
clone_size: -
cdr3_aa: CAWSVLYPGFSGNTIYF
cdr3_nt: TGTGCCTGGAGTGTACTATACCCCGGGTTCTCTGGAAACACCATATATTTT

j_call: TRBJ2-7
v_call: TRBV7-3
d_call: TRBD1
clone_size: -
cdr3_aa: CASSLGTGYEQYF
cdr3_nt: TGTGCCAGCAGCTTAGGGACAGGCTACGAGCAGTACTTC

j_call: TRBJ2-7
v_call: TRBV5-6
d_call: -
clone_size: -
cdr3_aa: CASSSGQRPSPYEQYF
cdr3_nt: TGTGCCAGCAGCTCTGGACAGCGACCCTCCCCCTACGAGCAGTACTTC

j_call: TRBJ2-7
v_call: TRBV5-6
d_call: -
clone_size: few
cdr3_aa: CASSLGTNYEQYF
cdr3_nt: TGTGCCAGCAGCTTGGGGACTAACTACGAGCAGTACTTC

j_call: TRBJ2-3
v_call: TRBV4-1
d_call: -
clone_size: -
cdr3_aa: CASSQGALRRVTDTQYF
cdr3_nt: TGCGCCAGCAGCCAAGGCGCCCTCAGGAGGGTGACAGATACGCAGTATTTT

j_call: TRBJ2-7
v_call: TRBV9
d_call: -
clone_size: few
cdr3_aa: CASSASDFTYEQYF
cdr3_nt: TGTGCCAGCAGCGCCTCTGACTTTACCTACGAGCAGTACTTC

j_call: TRBJ2-7
v_call: TRBV5-4
d_call: -
clone_size: once
cdr3_aa: CASSLGPSGEYEQYF
cdr3_nt: TGTGCCAGCAGCCTCGGCCCCTCCGGGGAGTACGAGCAGTACTTC

j_call: TRBJ2-5
v_call: TRBV5-6
d_call: TRBD2
clone_size: -
cdr3_aa: CASSLAGGLGGETQYF
cdr3_nt: TGTGCCAGCAGCTTGGCCGGGGGACTAGGGGGAGAGACCCAGTACTTC

j_call: TRBJ2-1
v_call: TRBV5-1
d_call: TRBD1
clone_size: -
cdr3_aa: CASSIGQGLGNEQFF
cdr3_nt: TGCGCCAGCAGCATAGGACAGGGGCTGGGTAATGAGCAGTTCTTC

j_call: TRBJ2-1
v_call: TRBV6-5
d_call: -
clone_size: -
cdr3_aa: CASSYSLGYNEQFF
cdr3_nt: TGTGCCAGCAGTTACTCCCTAGGCTACAATGAGCAGTTCTTC

j_call: TRBJ2-7
v_call: TRBV11-2
d_call: -
clone_size: -
cdr3_aa: CASSAGGQGSEQYF
cdr3_nt: TGTGCCAGCAGCGCGGGGGGACAGGGATCCGAGCAGTACTTC

j_call: TRBJ2-1
v_call: TRBV5-1
d_call: TRBD1
clone_size: -
cdr3_aa: CASSLGPGQGMWLNEQFF
cdr3_nt: TGCGCCAGCAGCTTGGGGCCGGGACAGGGGATGTGGCTAAATGAGCAGTTCTTC

j_call: TRBJ1-3
v_call: TRBV7-2
d_call: -
clone_size: -
cdr3_aa: CASSFLDNRGTIYF
cdr3_nt: TGTGCCAGCAGCTTCCTGGACAACCGAGGCACCATATATTTT

j_call: TRBJ2-7
v_call: TRBV15
d_call: TRBD2
clone_size: -
cdr3_aa: CATSAELAAFNYEQYF
cdr3_nt: TGTGCCACCAGCGCCGAACTAGCGGCGTTCAACTACGAGCAGTACTTC

j_call: TRBJ2-7
v_call: TRBV28
d_call: -
clone_size: once
cdr3_aa: CASRRAGLMYEQYF
cdr3_nt: TGTGCCAGCAGACGTGCAGGGTTAATGTACGAGCAGTACTTC

j_call: TRBJ1-2
v_call: TRBV11-2
d_call: -
clone_size: -
cdr3_aa: CASSLGRALGYGYTF
cdr3_nt: TGTGCCAGCAGCTTAGGCAGGGCCCTTGGCTATGGCTACACCTTC

j_call: TRBJ1-2
v_call: TRBV27
d_call: TRBD1
clone_size: once
cdr3_aa: CASGKGGFGSYGYTF
cdr3_nt: TGTGCCAGCGGAAAAGGGGGCTTCGGTTCGTATGGCTACACCTTC

j_call: TRBJ1-1
v_call: TRBV28
d_call: TRBD1
clone_size: -
cdr3_aa: CASSSQGARVTEAFF
cdr3_nt: TGTGCCAGCAGTTCACAGGGGGCGAGAGTCACTGAAGCTTTCTTT

j_call: TRBJ1-4
v_call: TRBV7-9
d_call: TRBD1
clone_size: few
cdr3_aa: CASSLMTGSEKLFF
cdr3_nt: TGTGCCAGCAGCTTAATGACAGGGAGTGAAAAACTGTTTTTT

j_call: TRBJ1-2
v_call: TRBV19
d_call: -
clone_size: -
cdr3_aa: CASSIEKNRGSSNYGYTF
cdr3_nt: TGTGCCAGTAGTATCGAAAAAAATAGGGGCTCCTCTAACTATGGCTACACCTTC